This TCR beta chain was profiled in a study of identical twins. The study, taken as a whole, reports: The abundant beta clonotypes from cord blood had fewer insertions, and memory repertoires had none of this.

MiXCR was run by TCRdb on the 5' RACE reads, yielding one entry per CDR3 protein. The sample lists hundreds of thousands of distinct CDR3 sequences, 10% to 15% occurring once. This CDR3 comprises 13 residues. CDR1 and CDR2 from the germline V gene are MNHNY and SVGAGI (reference sequence). Trimming pared 8 bases from V and 2 bases from J, leaving 12 bases between. The sample holds many counts of this clonotype. Its antigen remains unknown. The data also belong to a second study, concerning yellow fever vaccine responses in identical twins.

Material for sequencing was PBMCs. The V call is TRBV6-6, the J call TRBJ1-1; a possible D gene is TRBD1 (6 bases). This TCR was recovered from a woman between 18 and 29 years old in good health. In DNA, the CDR3 is TGTGCCAGCGGGGGCAGGGAAAACACTGAAGCTTTCTTT. This gives the protein CASGGRENTEAFF.